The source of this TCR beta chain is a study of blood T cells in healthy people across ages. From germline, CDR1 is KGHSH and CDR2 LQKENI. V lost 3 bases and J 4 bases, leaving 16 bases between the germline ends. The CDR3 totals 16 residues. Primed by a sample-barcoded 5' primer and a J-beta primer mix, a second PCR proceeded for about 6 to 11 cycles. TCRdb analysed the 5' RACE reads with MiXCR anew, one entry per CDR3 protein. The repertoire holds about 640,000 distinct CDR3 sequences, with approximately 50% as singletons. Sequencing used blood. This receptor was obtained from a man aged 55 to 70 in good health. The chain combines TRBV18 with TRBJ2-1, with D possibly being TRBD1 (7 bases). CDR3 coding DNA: TGTGCCAGCTCACCTTCAGGGGGGCCCCTATACAATGAGCAGTTCTTC. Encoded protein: CASSPSGGPLYNEQFF.